This T cell receptor beta chain was found in a study of shared clonotypes between healthy human individuals. This clone was seen once. The target antigen is unknown. The germline gives CDR1 SQVTM, CDR2 ANQGSEA. V dropped 7 bases and J dropped 5 bases, with 20 bases sitting between them. The CDR3 spans 14 residues. The DNA input per sorted-subset replicate PCR was about 220 ng, corresponding to tens of thousands of T cell genomes. As originally analysed: Because ImmunoSEQ provided only junction sequences with no quality scores, the filtering differed. Data came from immunoSEQ multiplex PCR; TCRdb stores just in-frame clones and leaves some out. V and J calls and clone size are as listed in that table; D and trimming were resolved from the DNA. The table lists roughly 700,000 clones, around two thirds of them singletons. General study findings and limits: Apart from blood, nothing was sampled; tissue repertoires likely differ. When compared with the clonotypes that were shared by all four sorted-subset donors, the non-shared clonotypes turned out to have lower generation probabilities.

The sample was memory CD4+ T cells sorted from blood. Subset in this sample: CD45RA-negative fraction. This rearrangement joins TRBV29-1 to TRBJ1-2; perhaps TRBD1 as D (6 bases). The sequence derives from a woman aged 25 to 39 in good health. The CDR3 sequence: CSAGGHHLLYGYTF. DNA of the CDR3: TGCAGCGCCGGGGGACACCACTTACTTTATGGCTACACCTTC.